A single sample is the source of the 13 T cell receptor beta chains below, sequenced in a study of blood T cell repertoires in COVID-19. Measured with immunoSEQ multiplex PCR; TCRdb has only the in-frame clones, and not every one. Found here are roughly 150,000 clones, 80% to 90% of them singletons; the top ten hold more than 7.5%. The sample comprised peripheral blood. Receptors were obtained from a woman aged 45-65 years with acute or convalescent COVID-19.

The chain couples TRBV7-3 to TRBJ2-5; TRBD2 aligns across 12 bases. The V gene's germline CDR1 is SGHTA and CDR2 FQGTGA. CDR3 length equals 17 residues. J lost 10 bases, V lost 1 base, and 13 bases had no gene match. The DNA for the CDR3 is TGTGCCAGCAGCTTAAAGGCGACTAGCGGGGGACCCCCAATCCAGTACTTC. As protein: CASSLKATSGGPPIQYF.

The chain recombines TRBV18 with TRBJ1-3, with 8 positions matching TRBD1. In germline, CDR1 is KGHSH, CDR2 LQKENI. CDR3 length: 15 amino acids. The junction had 6 bases not matched to a gene; V was cut back by 6 bases and J by 2 bases. The CDR3 here is CASSDQGATGNTIYF. The CDR3 DNA reads as TGTGCCAGCTCCGACCAGGGGGCCACTGGAAACACCATATATTTT.

The gene calls are TRBV12-5 and TRBJ2-6, with D perhaps TRBD2 (5 bases). V was pared by 0 bases and J by 0 bases, with 6 bases between. This CDR3 contains 16 residues. CDR1 LGHNT and CDR2 FRNRAP come from the germline V gene. The CDR3 nucleotides read TGTGCTAGTGGTTTGGTACTAGGCTCTGGGGCCAACGTCCTGACTTTC. It is translated as CASGLVLGSGANVLTF.

V gene TRBV18 combines with J gene TRBJ2-1; no clear D gene. The V gene's germline CDR1 is KGHSH and CDR2 LQKENI. The CDR3 runs to 12 residues. The V and J ends lost 4 bases and 5 bases respectively, with 6 bases between them. CDR3 nucleotides: TGTGCCAGCTCACGAGATAACAATGAGCAGTTCTTC. Translating it yields CASSRDNNEQFF. Using reference TRBV18 and TRBJ2-1 for the parts outside the CDR3, the full variable domain is NAGVMQNPRHLVRRRGQEARLRCSPMKGHSHVYWYRQLPEEGLKFMVYLQKENIIDESGMPKERFSAEFPKEGPSILRIQQVVRGDSAAYFCASSRDNNEQFFGPGTRLTVL.

V gene TRBV5-5 combines with J gene TRBJ1-5, with TRBD1 as a possible D gene (6 bases). V dropped 0 bases and J dropped 6 bases, with 10 bases sitting between them. CDR3 length: 14 amino acids. Germline CDR1 SGHKS, CDR2 YYEKEE (reference sequence). CDR3 loop: CASSLDRVVQPQHF. The CDR3 DNA sequence: TGTGCCAGCAGCTTGGACAGGGTTGTTCAGCCCCAGCATTTT.

The gene calls are TRBV6-5 and TRBJ2-3; 7 positions match TRBD2. Germline loops: CDR1 MNHEY, CDR2 SVGAGI. The CDR3 is made up of 15 amino acids. V was pared by 4 bases and J by 4 bases, with 8 bases of the junction left unmatched. CDR3 sequence (DNA): TGTGCCAGCAGTTGGGACTACCTCGCCGCAGATACGCAGTATTTT. It specifies CASSWDYLAADTQYF.

This clone has only a few counts. The rearrangement joins TRBV19 to TRBJ1-5, with 8 bases identical to TRBD1. The trim removed 3 bases at V and 0 bases at J, leaving 4 bases unmatched. Germline V gives CDR1 LNHDA, CDR2 SQIVND (reference sequence). The CDR3 contains 16 residues. CDR3 nucleotides: TGTGCCAGTAGTATTCGGACAGGGAATAGCAATCAGCCCCAGCATTTT. It translates to CASSIRTGNSNQPQHF.

V is TRBV5-1 and J is TRBJ1-1; 10 bases line up with TRBD1. The germline gives CDR1 SGHRS, CDR2 YFSETQ. The V gene end was trimmed by 8 bases and the J gene end by 1 base; junction bases not matched to a gene: 5. The CDR3 runs 14 residues. Here the CDR3 reads CASATGGENTEAFF. The CDR3 DNA follows: TGCGCCAGTGCGACAGGGGGCGAGAACACTGAAGCTTTCTTT.

V gene TRBV2 combines with J gene TRBJ1-6, with D perhaps matching TRBD1 (5 bases). The CDR3 covers 16 residues. Germline loops: CDR1 SNHLY, CDR2 FYNNEI. V shed 4 bases and J shed 5 bases, with 15 bases lying between them. The CDR3 DNA follows: TGTGCCAGCAGTGGACCTGGGGCCGGAGATAATTCACCCCTCCACTTT. It codes for CASSGPGAGDNSPLHF.

J is TRBJ1-3 and V is TRBV28, with a possible D match to TRBD1 (5 bases). CDR1 and CDR2 from the germline V gene are MDHEN and SYDVKM. The CDR3 totals 14 residues. V lost 6 bases and J lost 1, with 10 bases in between. CDR3 residues: CASSSPGSGNTIYF. Written as DNA, the CDR3 is TGTGCCAGCAGCTCTCCAGGGTCTGGAAACACCATATATTTT. Drawing the rest from reference TRBV28 and TRBJ1-3, the complete variable domain is DVKVTQSSRYLVKRTGEKVFLECVQDMDHENMFWYRQDPGLGLRLIYFSYDVKMKEKGDIPEGYSVSREKKERFSLILESASTNQTSMYLCASSSPGSGNTIYFGEGSWLTVV.

This clone has just a few counts. The chain is built from TRBV6-1 and TRBJ1-2, with D tentatively TRBD1 (5 bases). Germline V gene sequence: CDR1 MNHNS, CDR2 SASEGT. The CDR3 loop spans 15 amino acids. V lost 3 bases to trimming and J lost 4 bases, with 15 bases between them. Written as DNA, the CDR3 is TGTGCCAGCAGTGACCTGACCCGGAGGGGCTATGGCTACACCTTC. Amino acids: CASSDLTRRGYGYTF.

The rearrangement joins TRBV5-4 to TRBJ1-2; TRBD1 matches 8 bases. With V trimmed by 4 bases and J by 4 bases, 6 bases remained unmatched. Germline V lookup: CDR1 SGHNT, CDR2 YYREEE (reference sequence). This CDR3 comprises 14 residues. CDR3 loop: CASSERTGTYGYTF. The DNA for the CDR3 is TGTGCCAGCAGCGAGCGGACAGGGACCTATGGCTACACCTTC.

In its sample, this clone was seen a few times. V usage is TRBV25-1 and J usage is TRBJ1-3; the D is unclear. This CDR3 has 15 amino acids. Per the germline V gene, CDR1 is MGHDK and CDR2 is SYGVNS. Trimming removed 3 bases from V and 3 bases from J, with 12 bases in between. This CDR3 is CASSDDTSGGNTIYF. In nucleotides, the CDR3 is TGTGCCAGCAGTGACGACACGAGTGGTGGAAACACCATATATTTT.